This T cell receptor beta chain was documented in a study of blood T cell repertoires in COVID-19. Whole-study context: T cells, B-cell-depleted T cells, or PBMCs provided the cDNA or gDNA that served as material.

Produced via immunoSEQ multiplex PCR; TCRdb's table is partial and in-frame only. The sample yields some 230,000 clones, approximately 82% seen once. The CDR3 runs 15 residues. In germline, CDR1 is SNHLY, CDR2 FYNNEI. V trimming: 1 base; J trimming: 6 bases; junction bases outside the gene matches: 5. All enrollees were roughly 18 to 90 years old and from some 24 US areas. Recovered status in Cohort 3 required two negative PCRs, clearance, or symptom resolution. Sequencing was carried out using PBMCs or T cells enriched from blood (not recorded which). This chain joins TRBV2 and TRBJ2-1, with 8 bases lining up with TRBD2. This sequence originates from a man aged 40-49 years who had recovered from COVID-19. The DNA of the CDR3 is TGTGCCAGCAGTGAAGGAAGCGGGAGTGGCAATGAGCAGTTCTTC. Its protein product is CASSEGSGSGNEQFF.